This TCR beta chain was profiled in a study of T-cell reconstitution after alpha-beta-depleted transplantation in children. Notes on the study in general: It was surviving recipient T cells and thymic progenitors that gave some patients high TCRbeta diversity at day 60. Several hundred rapidly expanded clones from non-depleted graft cells reportedly supplied alpha-beta T cells about two months post-transplant.

Unique molecular identifiers were incorporated when the TCRbeta library was constructed. Each CDR3 protein gets one entry after TCRdb re-called the PCR reads with MiXCR. This sample has about 220,000 distinct CDR3 sequences, with approximately 17% found just once. Trimming pared 4 bases from V and 3 bases from J, leaving 17 bases between. There are 15 residues in the CDR3. CDR1 and CDR2 (germline): SQVTM, ANQGSEA. A note on this clonotype: Its antigen remains unidentified.

The chain links TRBV29-1 to TRBJ2-3; D gene ambiguous. The clonotype originates from a male patient under 10 years old who had a stem cell transplant for acute lymphoblastic leukemia, so the T cells may come from the graft donor. The sequencing here drew on PBMCs, mostly from graft donor cells, taken 360 days after TCRalphabeta/CD19-depleted stem cell transplant. CDR3 sequence (DNA): TGCAGCGTTGCACGCTCCCGCGACCCTACAGATACGCAGTATTTT. Its translation is CSVARSRDPTDTQYF.